This T cell receptor beta chain was identified in a study of T cells in Graves' hyperthyroidism and ophthalmopathy. CDR3 length: 14 amino acids. The V end was cut by 5 bases, the J end by 7 bases, with 14 bases between. Germline CDR1 is SEHNR and CDR2 is FQNEAQ (reference sequence). The investigators amplified TCR beta CDR3 regions from RNA transcripts. HTBI primers were used for first-round RT-PCR of the TCR CDR3. One entry per CDR3 protein results from TCRdb running MiXCR on the multiplex PCR reads. Of 270,000 or so distinct CDR3 sequences listed, 13% to 15% are singletons. The source is a woman in her forties or fifties with Graves' hyperthyroidism that later progressed to Graves' ophthalmopathy. This chain uses TRBV7-9 with TRBJ1-4; D is unclear. Sequenced material: blood. The CDR3 DNA sequence: TGTGCCAGCAGCCGCCTGGTTCCGGCTGAAAAACTGTTTTTT. This translates into CASSRLVPAEKLFF.